This entry describes one TCR beta chain. This sample is part of a study of T-cell reconstitution after alpha-beta-depleted transplantation in children. The CDR3 runs to 15 residues. The germline CDR1 and CDR2 sequences are SGHKS and YYEKEE (reference sequence). V was shortened by 2 bases and J by 0 bases, with 11 bases between the two germline ends. Preparation of the TCRbeta library used unique molecular identifiers. Via MiXCR, TCRdb re-called the PCR reads, giving one row per CDR3 protein. This table holds some 290,000 distinct CDR3 sequences, around 9.6% found once. This TCR came from a human donor who donated a stem cell graft to a child with SCID. The chain couples TRBV5-5 to TRBJ1-1; tentatively, D is TRBD1 (5 bases). Sample: PBMCs from the stem cell graft donor, taken from the stem cell graft. The chain's CDR3 is CASSLNWGMNTEAFF. In nucleotides, the CDR3 is TGTGCCAGCAGCTTAAACTGGGGGATGAACACTGAAGCTTTCTTT.